Listed below are T cell receptor beta chains from one sample, sequenced in a study of Graves' ophthalmopathy and Graves' hyperthyroidism. From the multiplex PCR reads, TCRdb called clonotypes with MiXCR, one entry per CDR3 protein. The table has about 210,000 distinct CDR3 sequences, 25% to 30% seen once. Sequenced material: peripheral blood. The source is a man aged 45 to 65 with Graves' ophthalmopathy. CDR3s include the opening cysteine and the closing phenylalanine or tryptophan. The D gene is left open where the match is weak. Clone sizes are given selectively: once, few, many, or a class where the clone is expanded.

v_gene	d_gene	j_gene	abundance	CDR3nt	CDR3aa
TRBV27	-	TRBJ2-7	many	TGTGCCAGTTGGGACTTACCCTACGAGCAGTACTTC	CASWDLPYEQYF
TRBV5-5	TRBD2	TRBJ2-7	many	TGTGCCAGCAGCCCCGATGGACTAGCGGTCTACGAGCAGTACTTC	CASSPDGLAVYEQYF
TRBV6-2/TRBV6-3	TRBD1	TRBJ2-7	few	TGTGCCAGCAGTTGGACAGGGGAAGTCGACGAGCAGTACTTC	CASSWTGEVDEQYF
TRBV12-3/TRBV12-4	-	TRBJ2-1	many	TGTGCCAGCAAGGGGGGTATAAGCTCCTACAATGAGCAGTTCTTC	CASKGGISSYNEQFF
TRBV24-1	-	TRBJ2-5	many	TGTGCCAAAGGCGACGCGGGGGCGGCAGAGACCCAGTACTTC	CAKGDAGAAETQYF
TRBV12-3/TRBV12-4	-	TRBJ2-4	many	TGTGCCAGCACCGACACCGCGGGATCCAAAAACATTCAGTACTTC	CASTDTAGSKNIQYF
TRBV2	-	TRBJ1-5	-	TGTGCCAGCAGCGCTGTTGGTAGGAAGGGGGGCAATCAGCCCCAGCATTTT	CASSAVGRKGGNQPQHF
TRBV27	-	TRBJ1-5	once	TGTGCCAGCTGCCCGTATTTTGAGAAAAGCAATCAGCCCCAGCATTTT	CASCPYFEKSNQPQHF
TRBV6-5	TRBD1	TRBJ1-2	-	TGTGCCAGCAGTTACTCGGGACAGGGATTTGGCTACACCTTC	CASSYSGQGFGYTF
TRBV28	-	TRBJ1-2	many	TGTGCCAGCACCCAGGGGTCAGAGAACTATGGCTACACCTTC	CASTQGSENYGYTF
TRBV7-8	TRBD2	TRBJ2-7	many	TGTGCCAGCAGCTTATTAGCGGGACCTACCTCTTACGAGCAGTACTTC	CASSLLAGPTSYEQYF
TRBV4-1	-	TRBJ2-7	-	TGCGCCAGCAGCCAACTGACTAGTGGCTCCTACGAGCAGTACTTC	CASSQLTSGSYEQYF
TRBV7-8	-	TRBJ2-7	many	TGTGCCAGCAGCTTAGAGGTGGTAGCCTACGAGCAGTACTTC	CASSLEVVAYEQYF
TRBV6-2/TRBV6-3	-	TRBJ1-1	-	TGTGCCAGCAGGAACGGACTGCTGAACACTGAAGCTTTCTTT	CASRNGLLNTEAFF
TRBV4-2	-	TRBJ2-7	-	TGTGCCAGCAGCCAAGCACAGGGACGCGAGCAGTACTTC	CASSQAQGREQYF
TRBV13	TRBD1	TRBJ2-5	-	TGTGCCAGCAGCTGGGGACAGGGGGCATGGGAGACCCAGTACTTC	CASSWGQGAWETQYF
TRBV12-3/TRBV12-4	TRBD1	TRBJ2-2	many	TGTGCCAGCAGTTCCGCTTACAGGGGGGCGAACACCGGGGAGCTGTTTTTT	CASSSAYRGANTGELFF
TRBV6-1	-	TRBJ1-1	-	TGTGCCAGCAGTGAGGGAGGAGGGAACACTGAAGCTTTCTTT	CASSEGGGNTEAFF
TRBV10-3	-	TRBJ1-1	many	TGTGCCATCAGTGACCTGTCTGAAGCTTTCTTT	CAISDLSEAFF
TRBV7-2	-	TRBJ2-2	many	TGTGCCAGCAGCTCCCGGGGGATCGGCACCGGGGAGCTGTTTTTT	CASSSRGIGTGELFF
TRBV6-2/TRBV6-3	-	TRBJ1-2	-	TGTGCCAGCAGCGATAATGTGAACTATGGCTACACCTTC	CASSDNVNYGYTF
TRBV2	-	TRBJ1-2	-	TGTGCCAGCATCGAAGGGGACTATGGCTACACCTTC	CASIEGDYGYTF
TRBV6-6	TRBD2	TRBJ2-7	many	TGTGCCAGCAGTTCCTTGGGGGGAGGGACTTACGAGCAGTACTTC	CASSSLGGGTYEQYF
TRBV28	-	TRBJ2-5	many	TGTGCCAGACTGGGAAACAGTCCAAAGTTCGGCGAGACCCAGTACTTC	CARLGNSPKFGETQYF
TRBV27	-	TRBJ1-5	-	TGTGCCAGCAGTTTATCGGGGGAGTATAGCAATCAGCCCCAGCATTTT	CASSLSGEYSNQPQHF
TRBV29-1	-	TRBJ2-1	many	TGCAGCGTTCTAACTCACAATGAGCAGTTCTTC	CSVLTHNEQFF
TRBV28	TRBD1	TRBJ1-1	-	TGTGCCAGCCAATCAGGGGGCACTGAAGCTTTCTTT	CASQSGGTEAFF
TRBV7-9	-	TRBJ2-7	many	TGTGCCACTGACGTGGGGTACGAGCAGTACTTC	CATDVGYEQYF
TRBV28	TRBD2	TRBJ2-2	many	TGTGCCAGCAGGATACCAGCGGGAGAGGCCGGGGAGCTGTTTTTT	CASRIPAGEAGELFF
TRBV6-2/TRBV6-3	-	TRBJ2-7	many	TGTGCCAGCAGTAGCACTGACAGGAGCTACGAGCAGTACTTC	CASSSTDRSYEQYF
TRBV29-1	-	TRBJ2-7	many	TGCAGCGCCGAAGGGAATTACGAGCAGTACTTC	CSAEGNYEQYF
TRBV6-1	TRBD2	TRBJ2-7	-	TGTGCCAGCGGACCACTAGCGTCCATGTCCTACGAGCAGTACTTC	CASGPLASMSYEQYF
TRBV20-1	-	TRBJ2-7	many	TGCAGTGCTATCGCGGGAATTGGAGTCCACGAGCAGTACTTC	CSAIAGIGVHEQYF
TRBV7-6	-	TRBJ1-3	many	TGTGCCAGCAGCGCCCGAATCCTAAGGGCTGGAAACACCATATATTTT	CASSARILRAGNTIYF
TRBV6-1	TRBD2	TRBJ2-7	many	TGTGCCAGCAGCCTAGCGGTCTACGAGCAGTACTTC	CASSLAVYEQYF
TRBV30	-	TRBJ2-7	many	TGTGCCTGGAGTAGCCGAGGCGACGAGCAGTACTTC	CAWSSRGDEQYF
TRBV12-3/TRBV12-4	TRBD2	TRBJ2-2	-	TGTGCCAGCAATCTAGCGGGAGTCATCGGGGAGCTGTTTTTT	CASNLAGVIGELFF
TRBV7-2	-	TRBJ1-1	-	TGTGCCAGCAGCTTCCTGGGGGAGGCGACTGAAGCTTTCTTT	CASSFLGEATEAFF
TRBV19	TRBD2	TRBJ2-2	many	TGTGCCAGTAGTCCCTCGGGCGGGAGTGGCGGGGAGCTGTTTTTT	CASSPSGGSGGELFF
TRBV3-1	-	TRBJ1-1	many	TGTGCCAGCAGCCAAGATAATAGGAACACTGAAGCTTTCTTT	CASSQDNRNTEAFF
TRBV7-2	TRBD2	TRBJ2-7	many	TGTGCCAGCAGCCTGACGACTAGCGGGGTCTACGAGCAGTACTTC	CASSLTTSGVYEQYF
TRBV11-2	TRBD2	TRBJ2-2	many	TGTGCCAGCAGCTTAGATCCCGAGGCTCGGGGGGCCGGGGAGCTGTTTTTT	CASSLDPEARGAGELFF
TRBV5-1	-	TRBJ1-1	many	TGCGCCAGCAGCTTGGGGGTCGGGACCCAGAACACTGAAGCTTTCTTT	CASSLGVGTQNTEAFF
TRBV19	-	TRBJ1-5	many	TGTGCCACTTCCACGGGGAGCAATCAGCCCCAGCATTTT	CATSTGSNQPQHF
TRBV12-5	-	TRBJ1-5	many	TGTGCTAGTGGTTTGAGAGAGCCCCAGCATTTT	CASGLREPQHF
TRBV7-9	-	TRBJ1-1	-	TGTGCCAGCAGCTTAACACAGGGTTTGAACACTGAAGCTTTCTTT	CASSLTQGLNTEAFF